These 22 T cell receptor beta chains were all obtained from the same sample, sequenced in a study of Ad26.COV2.S vaccination and SARS-CoV-2 variants. TCRdb's copy holds only in-frame clones and misses some; the assay was immunoSEQ multiplex PCR. The data show 320,000 or so clones, with roughly 90% seen just once and about 5% held by the top ten. Noted treatment: about 20 received Ad26.COV2.S at low or high dose, single or two shots; 5 received placebo; per-sample allocation not given. Sample collection was performed on day 63 after the first vaccine or placebo injection. The sequences come from peripheral blood, collected in a trial of Ad26.COV2.S vaccine versus placebo. The origin of the receptors is a person between 18 and 65 years old who received the Ad26.COV2.S COVID-19 vaccine or a placebo.

The genes are TRBV6-5 and TRBJ2-5; 7 bases line up with TRBD2. The CDR3 totals 16 residues. Germline-derived CDR1 and CDR2 are MNHEY and SVGAGI. The V and J ends lost 0 bases and 0 bases, in that order; junction bases with no gene match: 4. Here the CDR3 reads CASSYSGTTDQETQYF. The DNA for the CDR3 is TGTGCCAGCAGTTACTCCGGGACTACTGACCAAGAGACCCAGTACTTC.

This chain links TRBV9 with TRBJ1-1; D is possibly TRBD1 (6 bases). This CDR3 contains 14 residues. The V end was cut by 5 bases, the J end by 6 bases, with 17 bases between. Germline loops: CDR1 SGDLS, CDR2 YYNGEE. The CDR3, as DNA: TGTGCCAGCAGTCCCAGAACAGGGACGGCTGAAGCTTTCTTT. It yields the protein CASSPRTGTAEAFF.

In this sample, this clone turned up a few times. The chain couples TRBV6-5 to TRBJ2-2, with D perhaps assigned TRBD1 or TRBD2 (5 bases each). The germline V gene encodes CDR1 MNHEY and CDR2 SVGAGI. The CDR3 is 15 residues long. V lost 7 bases and J 0 bases, leaving 12 bases between the germline ends. CDR3 in amino acids: CASTPGAANTGELFF. The CDR3 nucleotides read TGTGCCAGCACCCCCGGGGCAGCGAACACCGGGGAGCTGTTTTTT.

The chain joins TRBV28 to TRBJ1-1; 7 bases are a match to TRBD1. The V segment lost 8 bases and the J segment 10 bases; nucleotides outside the gene matches: 19. The CDR3 runs 15 residues. The germline V gene encodes CDR1 MDHEN and CDR2 SYDVKM. The CDR3 here is CASYRQGAPSLRAFF. The CDR3 DNA sequence: TGTGCCAGCTATCGACAGGGCGCGCCATCCCTTCGAGCTTTCTTT.

The chain is built from TRBV9 and TRBJ2-1; 9 positions agree with TRBD2. Germline CDR1 SGDLS, CDR2 YYNGEE. V gave up 4 bases and J gave up 8 bases; unmatched junction bases: 10. The CDR3 spans 15 residues. DNA for the CDR3: TGTGCCAGCAGCCGCGGGGGGGAGTCTCGCGATGAGCAGTTCTTC. Its translation is CASSRGGESRDEQFF.

This clone was observed a handful of times. CDR3 residues: CAISEAGALTEAFF. The CDR3 DNA reads TGTGCCATCAGTGAGGCAGGGGCCCTCACTGAAGCTTTCTTT. V and J are TRBV10-3 and TRBJ1-1; possibly TRBD1 for D (6 bases). CDR3 length: 14 residues. Germline CDR1 is ENHRY and CDR2 is SYGVKD. Trimming removed 2 bases at V and 4 bases at J, with 11 bases between.

V gene TRBV3-1 (or the pseudogene TRBV3-2) combines with J gene TRBJ1-4, with 8 bases that match TRBD1. This CDR3 region has 15 residues. With V trimmed by 2 bases and J by 8 bases, 7 bases remained unmatched. Germline V gene sequence: CDR1 LGHDT, CDR2 YNNKEL (reference sequence). CDR3 DNA: TGTGCCAGCAGCCAAATAGGGACAGGTAACGAAAAACTGTTTTTT. Translating gives CASSQIGTGNEKLFF.

On this clone itself: Additional DNA sequences in this sample encode the identical CDR3. The rearrangement joins TRBV19 to TRBJ1-1; a weak D match, TRBD1 (5 bases). Trimming left V 2 bases short and J 1 base short, with 5 bases between. Germline V gives CDR1 LNHDA, CDR2 SQIVND (reference sequence). CDR3 size: 13 residues. This chain's CDR3 is CASSITGNTEAFF. The CDR3 nucleotides are TGTGCCAGTAGTATAACAGGGAACACTGAAGCTTTCTTT.

The rearrangement uses TRBV6-2 or TRBV6-3 and TRBJ2-1; D perhaps matches TRBD1 (5 bases). V lost 6 bases and J 7 bases, leaving 19 bases between the germline ends. The CDR3 is 15 amino acids. Germline assignment: CDR1 MNHEY and CDR2 SVGEGT. The CDR3 bases are TGTGCCAGCAGCTCACCAAGGGGAATGCGGAATGAGCAGTTCTTC. Translating it yields CASSSPRGMRNEQFF.

This chain connects TRBV7-8 to TRBJ2-2, with D hard to call. Germline lookup yields CDR1 SGHVS and CDR2 FQNEAQ. The CDR3 has 16 residues. V lost 2 bases, J lost 0 bases, and 10 bases lay in between. The CDR3 DNA follows: TGTGCCAGCAGCTTAACCCCCCACACGAACACCGGGGAGCTGTTTTTT. This codes for CASSLTPHTNTGELFF.

This clone appeared once. V is TRBV4-1 and J is TRBJ2-2, with 10 bases matching TRBD1. Germline V gene sequence: CDR1 MGHRA, CDR2 YSYEKL. The CDR3 spans 16 residues. J was trimmed by 5 bases and V by 3 bases; bases with no gene match: 6. This CDR3 reads CASSHPGTGVTGELFF. CDR3 coding DNA: TGCGCCAGCAGCCACCCCGGGACAGGGGTAACCGGGGAGCTGTTTTTT.

The chain couples TRBV7-2 to TRBJ1-4; no clear D. The CDR3 consists of 15 residues. The V gene lost 1 base and the J gene lost 4 bases, with 10 bases spanning the gap. CDR1 SGHTA and CDR2 FQGNSA come from the germline V gene. CDR3 amino acids: CASSLVRSNNEKLFF. CDR3 nucleotide sequence: TGTGCCAGCAGCTTAGTAAGAAGTAATAATGAAAAACTGTTTTTT. Looking up the rest from reference TRBV7-2 and TRBJ1-4 gives the full variable domain: GAGVSQSPSNKVTEKGKDVELRCDPISGHTALYWYRQSLGQGLEFLIYFQGNSAPDKSGLPSDRFSAERTGGSVSTLTIQRTQQEDSAVYLCASSLVRSNNEKLFFGSGTQLSVL.

This chain uses TRBV6-4 with TRBJ2-1; 10 bases align to TRBD2. V lost 4 bases, J lost 6 bases, and 6 bases stayed unmatched. The CDR3 sequence is 15 residues long. CDR1 is MRHNA, CDR2 SNTAGT, per germline. The CDR3 DNA is TGTGCCAGCAGTGTAGAAGCGGGAGGGGTCAATGAGCAGTTCTTC. Encoded protein: CASSVEAGGVNEQFF.

The chain links TRBV10-3 to TRBJ2-3; D uncertain. Germline values: CDR1 ENHRY, CDR2 SYGVKD. V was shortened by 4 bases and J by 3 bases, with 11 bases between the two germline ends. The CDR3 spans 14 residues. This CDR3 is CAISGQAQTDTQYF. CDR3 sequence (DNA): TGTGCCATCAGTGGGCAGGCTCAGACAGATACGCAGTATTTT.

The J gene is TRBJ2-7, the V gene TRBV11-2; perhaps TRBD1 as D (5 bases). The V gene lost 7 bases and the J gene lost 2 bases, with 9 bases spanning the gap. The CDR3 extends over 12 amino acids. Germline lookup yields CDR1 SGHAT and CDR2 FQNNGV. The CDR3 sequence is CASTETAYEQYF. For the CDR3, the DNA is TGTGCCAGCACCGAGACAGCCTACGAGCAGTACTTC.

The chain uses TRBV6-5 and TRBJ2-3; a possible D gene is TRBD2 (5 bases). V was pared by 4 bases and J by 8 bases, with 13 bases between. CDR1 is MNHEY and CDR2 is SVGAGI in the germline V gene. The CDR3 consists of 13 residues. CDR3 DNA sequence: TGTGCCAGCAGTTTGCGGGCCTACAGTACGCAGTATTTT. Its translation: CASSLRAYSTQYF.

The V call is TRBV15, the J call TRBJ2-1; TRBD1 matches 9 bases. From germline, CDR1 is LNHNV and CDR2 YYDKDF (reference sequence). After removal of 0 bases from V and 4 bases from J, the junction contained 7 bases not matched to a gene. The length of the CDR3 is 17 residues. The CDR3 loop reads CATSRDRGTGIYNEQFF. The CDR3 nucleotides are TGTGCCACCAGCAGAGATCGAGGGACAGGGATTTACAATGAGCAGTTCTTC.

This chain connects TRBV28 to TRBJ2-3; 7 bases are shared with TRBD1. CDR3 length equals 21 residues. Trimming took 2 bases from V and 4 from J; bases not matched to a gene: 24. Germline assignment: CDR1 MDHEN and CDR2 SYDVKM. This chain's CDR3 is CASSLGWVRDRIRGSADTQYF. CDR3 DNA sequence: TGTGCCAGCAGTTTAGGCTGGGTCCGGGACAGAATCCGGGGCTCGGCAGATACGCAGTATTTT.

The J gene is TRBJ2-5, the V gene TRBV19; D is tentatively TRBD1 or TRBD2 (5 bases each). The CDR3 length is 14 residues. Per germline, CDR1 LNHDA and CDR2 SQIVND (reference sequence). Trimming shortened V by 4 bases and J by 5 bases, and 14 bases separated the two germline ends. CDR3: CASSTAYWGETQYF. The CDR3, as DNA: TGTGCCAGTAGTACGGCCTATTGGGGGGAGACCCAGTACTTC.

The chain combines TRBV18 with TRBJ2-1; 9 bases are shared with TRBD1. Germline V gene data show CDR1 as KGHSH and CDR2 as LQKENI. This CDR3 spans 17 amino acids. J lost 4 bases, V lost 2 bases, and 9 bases had no gene match. CDR3 DNA: TGTGCCAGCTCACCAGATATGACAGGGGGGTCTTACAATGAGCAGTTCTTC. Translating gives CASSPDMTGGSYNEQFF. The whole variable domain, remainder taken from reference TRBV18 and TRBJ2-1, is NAGVMQNPRHLVRRRGQEARLRCSPMKGHSHVYWYRQLPEEGLKFMVYLQKENIIDESGMPKERFSAEFPKEGPSILRIQQVVRGDSAAYFCASSPDMTGGSYNEQFFGPGTRLTVL.

The chain carries TRBV15 and TRBJ1-1; D remains ambiguous. Trimming stripped 0 bases from V and 4 bases from J, with 12 bases between. Germline V gives CDR1 LNHNV, CDR2 YYDKDF (reference sequence). The CDR3 runs 15 residues. The CDR3 here is CATSRDGESGTEAFF. The CDR3 DNA is TGTGCCACCAGCAGAGATGGGGAGTCAGGCACTGAAGCTTTCTTT. The whole variable domain, filled in from reference TRBV15 and TRBJ1-1, reads DAMVIQNPRYQVTQFGKPVTLSCSQTLNHNVMYWYQQKSSQAPKLLFHYYDKDFNNEADTPDNFQSRRPNTSFCFLDIRSPGLGDTAMYLCATSRDGESGTEAFFGQGTRLTVV.

In this sample, this clone turned up a few times. This rearrangement joins TRBV18 to TRBJ2-7; weak D call: TRBD1 (6 bases). With 6 bases removed from V and 5 bases from J, the gap between germline ends came to 17 bases. The germline CDR1 and CDR2 sequences are KGHSH and LQKENI. CDR3 length: 14 residues. The CDR3, as DNA: TGTGCCAGCTCTTGGCAGGGGATTTCTGACGAGCAGTACTTC. Translating it yields CASSWQGISDEQYF.